The T cell receptor (beta chain) under discussion was sequenced for a study of shared clonotypes between healthy human individuals. Study-wide background: Three CD4 naive, three CD4 memory, two CD8 naive and one CD8 memory plate were used per donor.

V trimming: 1 base; J trimming: 6 bases; junction bases outside the gene matches: 8. The CDR3 covers 16 residues. From germline, CDR1 is MNHNY and CDR2 SVGAGI (reference sequence). The assay was immunoSEQ multiplex PCR, and TCRdb's table has in-frame clones only and misses some. The table has around 1.4 million clones, less than 99% seen once. A split of CD4+ cells into CD45RA+ naive and CD45RA-negative memory subsets was performed. The TCR was taken from a man between 25 and 39 years old in good health. The J gene is TRBJ1-2, the V gene TRBV6-6, with 10 bases aligning to TRBD1. Material for sequencing was naive CD4+ T cells sorted from blood. As for subset: CD45RA+ positively selected. CDR3 coding DNA: TGTGCCAGCAGTTACTATACCGGGACAGGGGCGGATGGCTACACCTTC. Its protein product is CASSYYTGTGADGYTF.